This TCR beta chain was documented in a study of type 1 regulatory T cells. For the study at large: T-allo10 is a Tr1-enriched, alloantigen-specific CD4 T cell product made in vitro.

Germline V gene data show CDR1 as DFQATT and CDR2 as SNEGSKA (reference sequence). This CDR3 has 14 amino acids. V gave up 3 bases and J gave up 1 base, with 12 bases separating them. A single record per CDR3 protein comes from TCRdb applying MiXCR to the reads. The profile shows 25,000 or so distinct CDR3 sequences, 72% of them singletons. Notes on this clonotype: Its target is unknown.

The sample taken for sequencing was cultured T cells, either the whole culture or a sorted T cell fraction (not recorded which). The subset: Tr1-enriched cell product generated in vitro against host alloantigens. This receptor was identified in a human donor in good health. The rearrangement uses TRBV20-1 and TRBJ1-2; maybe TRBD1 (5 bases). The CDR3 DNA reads TGCAGTGCTAGCCGGGCAGGGATTAACTATGGCTACACCTTC. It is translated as CSASRAGINYGYTF.